What follows describes a single TCR beta chain. Its specificity is not known. Repertoires were generated with immunoSEQ multiplex PCR, while TCRdb's copy carries only in-frame clones and drops some. In the table there are more than 95,000 clones, about 88% of which are singletons. Germline CDR1 reads SEHNR; CDR2 reads FQNEAQ (reference sequence). The germline V and J ends were trimmed by 4 bases and 0 bases, with 12 bases remaining between them. The CDR3 is 15 amino acids. The data were taken from a study of graft-versus-host responses after intestinal transplantation. Overall study findings and caveats: Peak levels of circulating GvH clones tracked with early post-transplant HvG declines.

Sequenced here: unstimulated CD4+ T cells sorted from spleen or lymph node cells, sampled before intestinal transplant. The chain employs TRBV7-9 and TRBJ2-5; no definite D call. The TCR sequence derives from a human donor who received an intestinal transplant. CDR3 amino acids: CASSSGRQYQETQYF. CDR3 DNA sequence: TGTGCCAGCAGCTCCGGACGGCAGTACCAAGAGACCCAGTACTTC.